One and the same sample provided the 4 T cell receptor beta chains below, sequenced in a study of blood T cell repertoires in COVID-19. Profiling relied on immunoSEQ multiplex PCR, and the TCRdb table lists in-frame clones only, not all of them. The sample shows 9,500 to 15,000 clones, around four fifths of them seen only once. Sequenced input: peripheral blood. The receptors were gathered from a woman aged 55-69 years with acute or convalescent COVID-19.

The genes are TRBV7-6 and TRBJ2-7; 10 bases are a match to TRBD2. The CDR3 runs 19 residues. V shed 2 bases, J shed 3 bases, and the junction held 16 bases outside the gene matches. The germline V gene encodes CDR1 SGHVS and CDR2 FNYEAQ. CDR3 region: CASSLKIAGGLDTNYEQYF. CDR3 DNA: TGTGCCAGCAGCTTAAAGATAGCGGGGGGCCTTGACACCAACTACGAGCAGTACTTC.

The chain uses TRBV19 and TRBJ1-1, with D tentatively TRBD1 (5 bases). V lost 1 base to trimming and J lost 8 bases, with 26 bases between them. Looked up from germline, CDR1 is LNHDA and CDR2 is SQIVND (reference sequence). The CDR3 is made up of 18 amino acids. The CDR3 nucleotides read TGTGCCAGTAGTATAGTGGTGTGGCGGACATTCGACCCCGGAGAAGCTTTCTTT. This translates into CASSIVVWRTFDPGEAFF.

This clone was picked up a small number of times. This rearrangement joins TRBV28 to TRBJ1-2; D is undetermined. V was clipped by 4 bases and J by 6 bases, with 6 bases between them. The germline V gene encodes CDR1 MDHEN and CDR2 SYDVKM. CDR3 size: 11 residues. CDR3 nucleotides: TGTGCCAGCAGTTCCGGGAATGGCTACACCTTC. Translation: CASSSGNGYTF.

The CDR3 DNA sequence: TGTGCCAGCAGCGACAGGGCCGGTAGCTATGGCTACACCTTC. Protein sequence: CASSDRAGSYGYTF. The chain is built from TRBV2 and TRBJ1-2, with 7 bases matching TRBD1. The junction had 8 bases not matched to a gene; V was cut back by 6 bases and J by 4 bases. From germline, CDR1 is SNHLY and CDR2 FYNNEI. The length of the CDR3 is 14 residues.